A selection of T cell receptor beta chains follows, all from one sample in a study of control samples from healthy donors and cancer patients. Measured with immunoSEQ multiplex PCR; TCRdb has only the in-frame clones, and not every one. The data contain 120,000 or so clones, over 80% of them singletons. Sample: PBMCs. The receptors were sampled from an elderly man with head and neck cancer. Each CDR3 is given with its conserved first and last residue. A D gene is named only where the DNA matches it firmly. Expanded clones are given a class, and other clones once, few, many or no size at all.

J,D,size,V,CDR3,DNA
TRBJ2-3,-,-,TRBV5-4,CASSSGQSTDTQYF,TGTGCCAGCAGCTCCGGACAGAGCACAGATACGCAGTATTTT
TRBJ1-2,TRBD1,-,TRBV4-1,CASTGRTGGGYGYTF,TGCGCCAGCACGGGAAGGACAGGGGGGGGGTATGGCTACACCTTC
TRBJ2-7,-,few,TRBV7-2,CASSYTYEQYF,TGTGCCAGCAGCTACACCTACGAGCAGTACTTC
TRBJ1-2,-,-,TRBV21-1,CASSPSGTPDGYTF,TGTGCCAGCAGCCCCTCAGGGACACCAGATGGCTACACCTTC
TRBJ1-2,-,once,TRBV19,CASIGTQTRGYTF,TGTGCCAGTATCGGGACACAAACGAGGGGCTACACCTTC
TRBJ2-7,-,-,TRBV7-2,CASSLAQGIGEQYF,TGTGCCAGCAGCTTAGCACAGGGAATTGGTGAGCAGTACTTC
TRBJ2-7,-,-,TRBV6-5,CASRIKGQPYYEQYF,TGTGCCAGCAGAATAAAAGGACAGCCATACTACGAGCAGTACTTC
TRBJ1-2,-,-,TRBV10-3,CAIRLGVYGYTF,TGTGCCATCAGATTGGGGGTCTATGGCTACACCTTC
TRBJ2-2,-,-,TRBV18,CASSPTLDRYNTGELFF,TGTGCCAGCTCACCAACCCTCGACAGATATAACACCGGGGAGCTGTTTTTT
TRBJ2-5,-,once,TRBV6-5,CASSPTRETQYF,TGTGCCAGCAGCCCAACCAGGGAGACCCAGTACTTC
TRBJ2-1,TRBD2,-,TRBV19,CASRTSGAYNEQFF,TGTGCCAGTAGAACTAGCGGAGCTTACAATGAGCAGTTCTTC
TRBJ2-7,TRBD1,-,TRBV3-1/TRBV3-2,CASSPYGTVSSYEQYF,TGTGCCAGCAGCCCCTACGGGACAGTGAGCTCCTACGAGCAGTACTTC
TRBJ2-6,-,-,TRBV16,CASIQPSGANVLTF,TGTGCCAGCATCCAGCCCTCTGGGGCCAACGTCCTGACTTTC
TRBJ2-3,-,once,TRBV19,CASHGGGDTQYF,TGTGCCAGCCACGGGGGCGGAGATACGCAGTATTTT
TRBJ2-3,-,-,TRBV30,CAWSVGAQNTQYF,TGTGCCTGGAGTGTCGGTGCGCAGAATACGCAGTATTTT
TRBJ1-5,TRBD1,-,TRBV5-1,CASSFGDRGLGQPQHF,TGCGCCAGCAGCTTTGGCGACAGGGGGCTCGGGCAGCCCCAGCATTTT
TRBJ1-1,-,-,TRBV10-1,CASSESRGQATEAFF,TGCGCCAGCAGTGAGTCCCGCGGGCAGGCTACTGAAGCTTTCTTT
TRBJ2-3,-,-,TRBV12-3/TRBV12-4,CASSIWADTQYF,TGTGCCAGCAGCATCTGGGCGGATACGCAGTATTTT
TRBJ2-4,-,-,TRBV3-1/TRBV3-2,CASSQAETRGDIQYF,TGTGCCAGCAGCCAAGCTGAGACTAGGGGGGACATTCAGTACTTC
TRBJ2-7,-,-,TRBV13,CASSLRRRAYEQYF,TGTGCCAGCAGCTTAAGGAGGCGCGCCTACGAGCAGTACTTC
TRBJ2-2,TRBD2,-,TRBV7-6,CASSLGRTSGRSTGELFF,TGTGCCAGCAGCTTAGGGAGGACTAGCGGGAGGAGCACCGGGGAGCTGTTTTTT
TRBJ1-2,-,-,TRBV3-1/TRBV3-2,CASSQDDRFDGYTF,TGTGCCAGCAGCCAAGACGACAGATTTGATGGCTACACCTTC
TRBJ1-2,TRBD1,-,TRBV5-1,CASSLRTGGTNYGYTF,TGCGCCAGCAGCCTCCGGACAGGGGGGACCAACTATGGCTACACCTTC
TRBJ2-3,TRBD2,-,TRBV5-1,CASSSYGGKVDTQYF,TGCGCCAGCAGTAGCTACGGGGGGAAGGTAGATACGCAGTATTTT
TRBJ2-7,-,-,TRBV12-3/TRBV12-4,CASSPGTSYEQYF,TGTGCCAGCAGCCCAGGGACCTCCTACGAGCAGTACTTC
TRBJ1-5,-,-,TRBV24-1,CATSDLIQSQPQHF,TGTGCCACCAGTGATTTGATCCAAAGTCAGCCCCAGCATTTT
TRBJ1-6,-,-,TRBV25-1,CATIGSYNSPLHF,TGTGCCACCATCGGGTCCTATAATTCACCCCTCCACTTT
TRBJ2-7,-,-,TRBV10-3,CAISESTRSYEQYF,TGTGCCATCAGTGAGTCGACTCGCTCCTACGAGCAGTACTTC
TRBJ2-1,-,-,TRBV6-5,CASSYSKTYNEQFF,TGTGCCAGCAGTTACTCCAAAACTTACAATGAGCAGTTCTTC
TRBJ2-2,-,-,TRBV24-1,CATADPANTGELFF,TGTGCCACCGCCGACCCGGCGAACACCGGGGAGCTGTTTTTT
TRBJ2-1,TRBD2,-,TRBV4-3,CASSQDRTSGSYEQFF,TGCGCCAGCAGCCAAGATAGGACTAGCGGGAGCTATGAGCAGTTCTTC
TRBJ1-6,-,many,TRBV6-6,CASSRESYNSPLHF,TGTGCCAGTTCACGGGAATCCTATAATTCACCCCTCCACTTT
TRBJ2-7,-,-,TRBV11-3,CASSPTGDPWEQYF,TGTGCCAGCAGCCCGACTGGCGATCCTTGGGAGCAGTACTTC
TRBJ1-1,TRBD1,-,TRBV2,CASIPDRSRTEAFF,TGTGCCAGCATCCCGGACAGGAGTCGGACTGAAGCTTTCTTT
TRBJ2-7,-,-,TRBV10-3,CAISESDYRQYF,TGTGCCATCAGTGAGTCGGATTATCGGCAGTACTTC
TRBJ1-4,TRBD1,-,TRBV5-1,CASSLVPSPRQGVDEKLFF,TGCGCCAGCAGCTTGGTTCCTAGCCCCCGACAGGGAGTGGATGAAAAACTGTTTTTT
TRBJ1-6,TRBD1,-,TRBV6-5,CASSILGTENSPLHF,TGTGCCAGCAGTATTCTCGGGACAGAGAATTCACCCCTCCACTTT
TRBJ1-1,-,-,TRBV2,CASSRERTEAFF,TGTGCCAGCAGTAGGGAGCGCACTGAAGCTTTCTTT
TRBJ2-1,TRBD1,once,TRBV5-1,CATSGTGVNEQFF,TGCGCCACCTCAGGGACAGGGGTCAATGAGCAGTTCTTC
TRBJ2-7,TRBD2,-,TRBV7-9,CASSLVASGSYEQYF,TGTGCCAGCAGCTTAGTGGCTAGCGGGAGTTACGAGCAGTACTTC